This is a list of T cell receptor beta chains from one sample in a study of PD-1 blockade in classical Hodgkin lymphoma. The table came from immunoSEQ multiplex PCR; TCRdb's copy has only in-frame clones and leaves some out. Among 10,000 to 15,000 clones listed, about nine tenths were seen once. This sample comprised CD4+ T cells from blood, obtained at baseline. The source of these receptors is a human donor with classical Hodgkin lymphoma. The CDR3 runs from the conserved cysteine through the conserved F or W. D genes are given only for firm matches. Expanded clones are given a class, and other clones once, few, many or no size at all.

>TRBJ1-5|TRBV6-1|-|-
CASKAQSNQPQHF
TGTGCCAGCAAGGCCCAGAGCAATCAGCCCCAGCATTTT
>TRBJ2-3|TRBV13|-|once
CASSNSGGHTDTQYF
TGTGCCAGCAGCAACTCGGGGGGACACACAGATACGCAGTATTTT
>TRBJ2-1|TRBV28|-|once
CASNAAYNEQFF
TGTGCCAGCAATGCAGCCTACAATGAGCAGTTCTTC
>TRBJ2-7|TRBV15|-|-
CATSRRFRDTTYEQYF
TGTGCCACCAGCAGAAGGTTCCGGGACACCACCTACGAGCAGTACTTC
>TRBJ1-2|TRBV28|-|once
CASRPIPQGFGGYTF
TGTGCCAGCAGGCCGATCCCCCAGGGTTTCGGGGGCTACACCTTC
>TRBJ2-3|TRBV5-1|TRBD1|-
CASSPGTVTDTQYF
TGCGCCAGCAGCCCGGGGACAGTCACAGATACGCAGTATTTT
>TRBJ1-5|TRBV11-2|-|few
CASSLDRSNQPQHF
TGTGCCAGCAGCTTAGATCGATCTAATCAGCCCCAGCATTTT
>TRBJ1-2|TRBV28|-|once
CASSYNPGQYGYTF
TGTGCCAGCAGTTATAACCCGGGACAATATGGCTACACCTTC
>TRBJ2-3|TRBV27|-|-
CASSSLGTDTQYF
TGTGCCAGCAGTTCACTAGGTACAGATACGCAGTATTTT
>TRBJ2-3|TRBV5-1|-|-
CASSLGQVTPDTQYF
TGCGCCAGCAGCTTGGGGCAGGTAACCCCAGATACGCAGTATTTT
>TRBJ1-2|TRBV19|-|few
CASLPIPERAGIGYTF
TGTGCCAGTCTTCCTATCCCCGAGAGGGCCGGCATCGGCTACACCTTC
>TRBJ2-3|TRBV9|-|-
CASSVEEQRTQYF
TGTGCCAGCAGCGTAGAGGAACAGCGTACGCAGTATTTT
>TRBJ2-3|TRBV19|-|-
CASTRTDTQYF
TGTGCCAGTACCCGCACAGATACGCAGTATTTT
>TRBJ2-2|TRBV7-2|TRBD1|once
CASSLGQSRTGELFF
TGTGCCAGCAGCTTGGGACAGTCGCGCACCGGGGAGCTGTTTTTT
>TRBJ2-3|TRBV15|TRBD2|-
CATSRDQSGRLGADTQYF
TGTGCCACCAGCAGAGATCAGAGCGGGAGGTTAGGGGCAGATACGCAGTATTTT
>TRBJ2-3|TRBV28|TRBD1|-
CVVNRGRGLTDTQYF
TGTGTGGTGAACAGGGGCCGAGGACTCACAGATACGCAGTATTTT
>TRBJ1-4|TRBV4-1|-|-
CASSHGFSTNEKLFF
TGCGCCAGCAGTCACGGCTTCTCAACTAATGAAAAACTGTTTTTT
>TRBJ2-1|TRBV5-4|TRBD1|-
CASSIGHRGPGEQFF
TGTGCCAGCAGCATAGGGCACAGGGGGCCGGGGGAGCAGTTCTTC
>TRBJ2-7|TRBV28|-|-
CASSSAGRDSPPYEQYF
TGTGCCAGCAGTTCGGCCGGGCGGGACTCACCCCCCTACGAGCAGTACTTC
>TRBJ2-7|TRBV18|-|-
CASSPPARGFAGMPYEQYF
TGTGCCAGCTCACCACCTGCCAGGGGATTTGCTGGAATGCCTTACGAGCAGTACTTC